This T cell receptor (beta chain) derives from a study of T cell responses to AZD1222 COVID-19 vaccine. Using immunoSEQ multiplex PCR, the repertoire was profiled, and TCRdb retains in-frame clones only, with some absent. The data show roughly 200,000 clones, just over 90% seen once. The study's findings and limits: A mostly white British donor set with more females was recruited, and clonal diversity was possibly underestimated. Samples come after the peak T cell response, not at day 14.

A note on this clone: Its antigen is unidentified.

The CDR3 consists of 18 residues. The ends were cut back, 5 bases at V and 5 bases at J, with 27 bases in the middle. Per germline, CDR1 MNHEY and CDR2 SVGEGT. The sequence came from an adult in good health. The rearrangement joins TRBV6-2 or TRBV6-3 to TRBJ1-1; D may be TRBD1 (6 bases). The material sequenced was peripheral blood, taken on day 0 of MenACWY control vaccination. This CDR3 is CASSRIRGGSTTGTEAFF. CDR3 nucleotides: TGTGCCAGCAGTAGGATCAGGGGAGGTTCCACTACGGGGACTGAAGCTTTCTTT.